This TCR beta chain stems from a study of cytomegalovirus exposure and HLA in healthy donors (dated by TCRdb to 2015 to 2018). Background on the whole study: An earlier analysis of some 600 of the donors reported 250 to 300 Gb of sequence data and approximately 120 million unique TCR beta sequences obtained from around 190 million T cells. An early release covering just under 650 HLA-typed donors comprised 250 to 350 gigabases of sequencing data and around 85 million unique TCR sequences. Of the roughly 400 genotyped donors, 70% to 90% were placed in the genetic ancestry cluster associated with self-reported Caucasian donors. The aim of the study was to test whether cataloging public T cell receptors could identify signatures of past pathogen exposure. The study used immunosequencing to profile the T cell repertoires of about 670 subjects and linked those repertoires to cytomegalovirus serostatus. Besides the first cohort of around 670 subjects, a separate validation cohort made up of 95 to 150 different subjects was used. To predict cytomegalovirus infection status, the study combined high-throughput TCR immunosequencing, statistical association of individual TCRs with disease status, and machine learning. A later analysis re-analyzed previously published TCR beta repertoires from 550 to 700 donors and added high-resolution HLA genotyping to study TCR occurrence patterns. In the later analysis, no new phenotypic data were used to find candidate immune exposures; instead, reliance was placed on TCR beta sequences and their occurrence across donors. An earlier analysis of some 600 of the donors applied high-throughput TCR beta sequencing to assess whether each TCR beta V gene segment acted as functional or pseudogenic. Donor age, sex, ethnicity and CMV serostatus were collected together with the repertoire data. A later genetic analysis used genome-wide SNP genotypes for about 55% of the 666 donors, treating that subset as a discovery cohort. Every discovery cohort repertoire had been produced on one sequencing platform. Both class I and class II loci were covered by HLA typing, at four-digit resolution. The number of donors typed differed by locus, with about 629-640 for A, B, C, DRB1 and DQB1, 522 for DQA1, 600 to 610 for DPA1, and around 450 for DPB1. A few DR-DQ haplotypes were handled as single units for association and clustering because linkage in the cohort was strong. On average, 235,054 unique TCR beta nucleotide sequences were sequenced per donor among 398 genotyped donors of the cohort, with roughly 18% of those sequences being non-productive. General conclusions and limits of the study: In a later analysis, TCR association rates were found to vary across HLA loci, with the most associated TCRs seen for DRB1 alleles and the fewest for HLA-C alleles. In the study, about 150 TCR beta chains were listed as associated with cytomegalovirus. Only TCR beta chains were sequenced in this cohort, and the absence of alpha or paired-chain data limited detectable features. A further reported finding was that TCR beta sequences accurately predicted the HLA-A and HLA-B alleles for most subjects in the first cohort. Assigning TCR associations to individual alleles was difficult when HLA alleles, especially DR and DQ, strongly co-occurred. The authors suggested that the approach could potentially be extended to other disease states and immunological phenotypes. The classifier was reported to diagnose cytomegalovirus status with high specificity and sensitivity in both the original and validation cohorts. Compared with equally common non-associated chains, HLA-associated TCR beta chains in a later analysis were more clonally expanded and had lower generation probabilities. Linkage disequilibrium might explain the correlated functional status among segregating V segments, but an unknown experimental factor could not be excluded. According to a later genetic analysis, donors in an Asian-associated ancestry cluster had fewer N-insertions in productive TCRs than the approximately 630-donor mean. Several of the top co-occurrence clusters appeared to be linked to parvovirus B19, influenza, CMV and Epstein-Barr virus, according to a later analysis. While some public TCRs were present in many individuals, most TCR sequences turned up only very rarely across donors. A few of the identified cytomegalovirus-associated TCR beta chains were confirmed in vitro to be specific for cytomegalovirus antigens. For the cohort, immune exposure information was limited to CMV serostatus. Because counts were too low, seventeen rarely observed V segments, including chromosome 9 orphons, were left out of the earlier analysis of some 640 of the donors. Because some donors lacked HLA typing at each locus, the association tests relied only on the typed subset. At a false discovery rate of 0.05, a later analysis linked 16,951 TCR beta sequences to specific HLA alleles. Some IMGT-functional V segments, including TRBV6-2 and TRBV6-3, could not be distinguished by the 87-base-pair reads and were therefore excluded. In a later genetic analysis, a missense DCLRE1C variant was associated with V-gene and J-gene trimming of TCR beta chains, and the association was replicated in an independent cohort. In an earlier analysis of 587 of the donors, most TCR beta V segments were observed in productive rearrangements about 87% or about 30% of the time, broadly matching IMGT annotations. Most CMV-associated TCR beta chains appeared to be HLA-restricted in a later analysis, and the HLA associations seemed to be driven largely by CMV exposure. A cluster of highly shared sequence variants was judged likely to represent a technical artifact of the sequencing pipeline. Presence/absence analyses assumed roughly uniform sequencing depth across donors, an assumption that may not hold.

Looking up the germline V gene (reference sequence) yields CDR1 LNHDA and CDR2 SQIVND. V lost 5 bases and J lost 4 bases; the stretch between them is 14 bases long. The CDR3 runs 14 residues from the cysteine to the phenylalanine. The kept DNA is CDR3 alone, 42 bases in frame from the first base. About this clone: What antigen it recognizes has not been identified. Base qualities were left out, and no much larger clone turns up one base away.

In total, 500 to 700 healthy bone marrow donors made up the cohort. At the time of sampling, every cohort member was nominally healthy, though immune exposures that went unrecorded were likely present. The donor tested CMV seropositive, placing the donor among the 250 to 300 seropositive members of the cohort. Each donor provided a peripheral blood sample, and peripheral blood mononuclear cells were used for TCR beta sequencing. Genomic DNA was extracted from the blood cell samples with the Qiagen DNeasy Blood Extraction Kit. The method behind the library was the immunoSEQ multiplex PCR assay. For the multiplex PCR, a mixture combining 60 forward primers for TCR Vbeta segments and 13 reverse primers for TCR Jbeta segments was used. The CDR3 region of rearranged TCR beta genes was amplified from genomic DNA with a multiplex PCR assay. Amplified TCR beta libraries were sequenced as 87-base-pair reads on the Illumina HiSeq System. Concerning the study's data processing: A later analysis counted 65 million to 90 million unique TCR beta chains across the 640 or so repertoires, and about 10 million of these chains were shared by at least two donors. To remove PCR and sequencing errors, raw reads were error-corrected and collapsed into unique sequences using a nearest-neighbor algorithm that merged closely related sequences. To assign V, D and J gene segments, CDR3 sequences were aligned to IMGT reference sequences. Each retained sequence needed at least a six-nucleotide match to both a V gene segment and a J gene segment. A rearrangement counted as productive if the CDR3 had no stop codons and remained in frame with V and J, and every other rearrangement counted as non-productive. CDR3 was defined according to IMGT convention as the region running from the second conserved V-encoded cysteine to the conserved J-encoded phenylalanine. The earlier analysis of 500 to 750 of the donors excluded any sequence lacking an unambiguous match to a single V gene segment. In an earlier analysis of roughly 600 of the donors, a V segment was called functional when productive rearrangements were above 56.7%, and segregating when the standard deviation between donors exceeded 5%. A statistical classification framework was developed to diagnose cytomegalovirus status using the catalog of TCR beta chain sequences. A later analysis assigned V and J genes by comparing TCR nucleotide sequences with IMGT/GENE-DB human TR gene sequences. In a later analysis, CDR3 sequences and most-parsimonious VDJ recombination scenarios were assigned using the TCRdist pipeline. In a later analysis, each TCR beta chain was defined by its CDR3 amino acid sequence together with its V-gene family, and reads lacking a unique V-gene family were excluded. As a way to deal with suspected cross-contamination and a sequencing artifact, a later analysis dropped roughly 620 nucleotide sequences that were highly shared and had low generation probability. In a later analysis, a clonal expansion index for each public chain was calculated from normalized within-repertoire ranks of inferred template counts. A later analysis computed generation probabilities with a VDJ recombination model fitted to out-of-frame rearrangements, and checked the results against IGoR. A later analysis scored TCR-TCR, TCR-HLA and TCR-CMV co-occurrence with hypergeometric tests, applying a repertoire-size bias correction to TCR pairs. A later analysis estimated false discovery rates by permuting HLA or CMV assignments 20 times. A later analysis grouped co-occurring TCRs with DBSCAN, adding TCRdist sequence similarity when clustering within HLA-allele-positive subsets. Repertoires with fewer than 30,000 or more than 120,000 public chains, plus five repertoires with anomalous nucleotide sharing, were excluded from co-occurrence clustering. As stored in TCRdb, this immuneACCESS dataset retains in-frame rearrangements with V and J assigned. A fraction of the clones does not appear; measured against another copy, unresolved V genes explain less than half of the discrepancy, and the remainder lacks a known reason. That table gives V, J and clone size, and the DNA gave D and trimming. For this sample the table gives about 190,000 clones, of which about 83% were detected only once. Of the sample, approximately 6% is held by the ten largest clones.

The chain joins TRBV19 to TRBJ1-1; tentative D gene TRBD1, with 5 bases matching. The sequenced sample was PBMCs. The source of this sequence is a woman in her thirties in good health and CMV-seropositive. The nucleotide sequence reads as follows: TGTGCCAGTAGTCCCCCGGGACTGAGCACTGAAGCTTTCTTT. Its translation reads: CASSPPGLSTEAFF. This CDR3, with the reference TRBV19 and TRBJ1-1 proteins standing in past its ends, gives the full variable domain DGGITQSPKYLFRKEGQNVTLSCEQNLNHDAMYWYRQDPGQGLRLIYYSQIVNDFQKGDIAEGYSVSREKKESFPLTVTSAQKNPTAFYLCASSPPGLSTEAFFGQGTRLTVV.